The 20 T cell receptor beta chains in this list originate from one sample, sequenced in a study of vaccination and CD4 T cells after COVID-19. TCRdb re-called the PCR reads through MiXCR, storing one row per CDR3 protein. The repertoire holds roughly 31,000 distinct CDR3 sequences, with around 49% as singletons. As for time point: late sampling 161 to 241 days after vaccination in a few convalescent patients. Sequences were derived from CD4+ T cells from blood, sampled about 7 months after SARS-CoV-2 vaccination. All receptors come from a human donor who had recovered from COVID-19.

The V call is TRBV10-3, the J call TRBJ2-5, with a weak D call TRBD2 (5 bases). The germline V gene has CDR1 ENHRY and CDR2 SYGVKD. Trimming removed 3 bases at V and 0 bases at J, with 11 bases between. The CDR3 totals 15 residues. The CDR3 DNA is TGTGCCATCAGTGAAATGGGAGTAGACCAAGAGACCCAGTACTTC. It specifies CAISEMGVDQETQYF.

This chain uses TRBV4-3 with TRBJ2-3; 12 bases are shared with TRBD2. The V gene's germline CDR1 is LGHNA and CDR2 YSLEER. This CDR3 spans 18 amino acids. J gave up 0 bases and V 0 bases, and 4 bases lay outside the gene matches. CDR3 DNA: TGCGCCAGCAGCCAAGATCGGCTAGCGGGAGGGAGCACAGATACGCAGTATTTT. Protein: CASSQDRLAGGSTDTQYF.

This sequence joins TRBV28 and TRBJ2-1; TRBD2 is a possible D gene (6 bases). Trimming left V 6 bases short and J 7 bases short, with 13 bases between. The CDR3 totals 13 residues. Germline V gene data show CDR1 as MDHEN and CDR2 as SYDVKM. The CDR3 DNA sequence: TGTGCCAGCAGGACAAACCGGGAGAATGAGCAGTTCTTC. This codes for CASRTNRENEQFF.

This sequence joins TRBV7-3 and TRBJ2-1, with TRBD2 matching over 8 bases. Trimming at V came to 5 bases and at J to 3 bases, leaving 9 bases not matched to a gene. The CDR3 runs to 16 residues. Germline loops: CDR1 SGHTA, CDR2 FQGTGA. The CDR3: CASSPNSGKSYNEQFF. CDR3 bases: TGTGCCAGCAGCCCGAATAGCGGGAAAAGCTACAATGAGCAGTTCTTC.

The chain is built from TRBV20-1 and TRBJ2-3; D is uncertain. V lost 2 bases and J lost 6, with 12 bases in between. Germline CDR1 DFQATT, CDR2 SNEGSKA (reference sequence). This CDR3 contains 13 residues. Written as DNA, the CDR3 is TGCAGTGCTAGAAGAAGTGGAGTGGATACGCAGTATTTT. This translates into CSARRSGVDTQYF.

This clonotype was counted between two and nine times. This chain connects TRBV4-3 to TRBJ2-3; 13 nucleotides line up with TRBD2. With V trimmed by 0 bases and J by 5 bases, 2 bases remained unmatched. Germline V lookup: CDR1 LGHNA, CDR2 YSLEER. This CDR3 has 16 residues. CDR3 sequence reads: CASSQELAGGVDTQYF. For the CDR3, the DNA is TGCGCCAGCAGCCAAGAACTAGCGGGAGGGGTAGATACGCAGTATTTT.

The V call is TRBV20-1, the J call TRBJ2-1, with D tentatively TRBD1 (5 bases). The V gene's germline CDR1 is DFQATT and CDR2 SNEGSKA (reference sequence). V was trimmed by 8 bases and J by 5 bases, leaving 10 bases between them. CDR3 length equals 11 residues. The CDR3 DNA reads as TGCAGTCCTTTAGGGGACAATGAGCAGTTCTTC. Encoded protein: CSPLGDNEQFF.

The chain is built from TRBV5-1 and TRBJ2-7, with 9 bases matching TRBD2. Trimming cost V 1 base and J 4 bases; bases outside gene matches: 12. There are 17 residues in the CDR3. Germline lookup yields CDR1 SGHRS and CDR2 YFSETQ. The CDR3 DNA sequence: TGCGCCAGCAGCTTGTTTGGACAGAGTAGCGGGAGTTACGAGCAGTACTTC. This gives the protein CASSLFGQSSGSYEQYF.

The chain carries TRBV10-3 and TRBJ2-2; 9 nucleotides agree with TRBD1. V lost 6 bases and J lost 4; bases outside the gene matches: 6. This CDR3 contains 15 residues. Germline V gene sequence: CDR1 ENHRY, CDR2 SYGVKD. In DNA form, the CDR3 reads TGTGCCATCAGGGGGGACAGGGATGGCACCGGGGAGCTGTTTTTT. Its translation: CAIRGDRDGTGELFF.

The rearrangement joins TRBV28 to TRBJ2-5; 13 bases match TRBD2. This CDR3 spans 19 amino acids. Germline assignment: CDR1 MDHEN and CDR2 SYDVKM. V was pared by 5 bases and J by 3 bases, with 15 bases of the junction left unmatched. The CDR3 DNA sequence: TGTGCCAGCAGTGGTCTCGGACTAGCGGGAGTTTTGAGGAAAGAGACCCAGTACTTC. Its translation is CASSGLGLAGVLRKETQYF.

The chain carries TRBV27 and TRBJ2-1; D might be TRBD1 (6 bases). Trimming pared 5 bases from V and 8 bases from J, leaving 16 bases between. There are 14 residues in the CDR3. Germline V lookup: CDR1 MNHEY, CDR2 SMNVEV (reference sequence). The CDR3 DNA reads TGTGCCAGCAGTGACCGGACAGAAGGGGATGAGCAGTTCTTC. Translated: CASSDRTEGDEQFF.

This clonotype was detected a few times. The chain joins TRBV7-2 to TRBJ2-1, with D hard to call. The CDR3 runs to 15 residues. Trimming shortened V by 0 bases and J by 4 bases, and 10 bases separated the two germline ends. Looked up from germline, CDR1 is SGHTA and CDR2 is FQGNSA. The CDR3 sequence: CASSLARNAYNEQFF. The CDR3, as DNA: TGTGCCAGCAGCTTAGCGCGAAACGCGTACAATGAGCAGTTCTTC.

The CDR3 sequence is CSARGVGPVGYNEQFF. The CDR3, as DNA: TGCAGTGCTAGAGGTGTTGGTCCGGTGGGTTACAATGAGCAGTTCTTC. The V call is TRBV20-1, the J call TRBJ2-1; D call uncertain. The CDR3 runs 16 residues. V dropped 1 base and J dropped 4 bases, with 17 bases sitting between them. Germline V gene sequence: CDR1 DFQATT, CDR2 SNEGSKA (reference sequence).

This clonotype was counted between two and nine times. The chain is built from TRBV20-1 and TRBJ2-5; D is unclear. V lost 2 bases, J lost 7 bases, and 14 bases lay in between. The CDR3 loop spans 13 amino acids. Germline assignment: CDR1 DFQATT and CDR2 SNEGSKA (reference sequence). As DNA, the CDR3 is TGCAGTGCTAGATTAGGCCCTGGGGTGACCCAGTACTTC. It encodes CSARLGPGVTQYF.

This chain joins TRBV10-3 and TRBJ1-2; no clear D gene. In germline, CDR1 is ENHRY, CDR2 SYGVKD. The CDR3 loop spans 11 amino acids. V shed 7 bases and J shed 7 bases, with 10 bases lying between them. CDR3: CAITGGSGYTF. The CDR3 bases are TGTGCCATCACGGGAGGATCTGGCTACACCTTC.

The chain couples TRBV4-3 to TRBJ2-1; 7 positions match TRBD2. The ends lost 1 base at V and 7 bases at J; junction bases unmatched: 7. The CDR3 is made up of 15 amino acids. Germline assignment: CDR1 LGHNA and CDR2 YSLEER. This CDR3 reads CASSQGSGEGNEQFF. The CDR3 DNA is TGCGCCAGCAGCCAAGGCAGCGGGGAGGGGAATGAGCAGTTCTTC.

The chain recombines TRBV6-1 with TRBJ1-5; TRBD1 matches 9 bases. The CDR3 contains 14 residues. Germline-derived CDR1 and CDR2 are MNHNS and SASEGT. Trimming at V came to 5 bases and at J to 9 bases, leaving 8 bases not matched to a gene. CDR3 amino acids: CASSRDRALAPQHF. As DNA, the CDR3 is TGTGCCAGCAGTCGGGACAGGGCATTAGCGCCCCAGCATTTT.

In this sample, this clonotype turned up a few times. CDR3 sequence (DNA): TGTGCCACCAGCAGTGAAACGGACAGGGGAAACACCATATATTTT. The encoded protein is CATSSETDRGNTIYF. J is TRBJ1-3 and V is TRBV15, with 7 bases aligning to TRBD1. V trimming: 3 bases; J trimming: 4 bases; junction bases outside the gene matches: 6. There are 15 residues in the CDR3. Germline V gene data show CDR1 as LNHNV and CDR2 as YYDKDF (reference sequence). Together with reference TRBV15 and TRBJ1-3, the CDR3 gives the full variable domain: DAMVIQNPRYQVTQFGKPVTLSCSQTLNHNVMYWYQQKSSQAPKLLFHYYDKDFNNEADTPDNFQSRRPNTSFCFLDIRSPGLGDTAMYLCATSSETDRGNTIYFGEGSWLTVV.

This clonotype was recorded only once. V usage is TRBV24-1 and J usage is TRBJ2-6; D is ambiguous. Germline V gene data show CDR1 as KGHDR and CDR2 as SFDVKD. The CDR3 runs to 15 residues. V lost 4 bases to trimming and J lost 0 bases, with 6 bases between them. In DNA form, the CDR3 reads TGTGCCACCAGTGAGGTAATCTCTGGGGCCAACGTCCTGACTTTC. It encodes CATSEVISGANVLTF.

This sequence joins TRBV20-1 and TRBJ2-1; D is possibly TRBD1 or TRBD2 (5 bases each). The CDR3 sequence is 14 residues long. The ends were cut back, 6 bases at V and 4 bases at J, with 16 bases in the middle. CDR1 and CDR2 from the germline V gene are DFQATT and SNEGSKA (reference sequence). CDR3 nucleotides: TGCAGTGCCCTCCGGGACCCTTATTACAATGAGCAGTTCTTC. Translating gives CSALRDPYYNEQFF.